The present entry profiles one T cell receptor (beta chain) with its context. The germline V gene encodes CDR1 LGHNA and CDR2 YSLEER. The CDR3 runs to 13 residues. Trimming shortened V by 4 bases and J by 7 bases, and 8 bases separated the two germline ends. The data derive from a study of blood T cell repertoires in COVID-19. In the study overall: PBMCs, B-cell-depleted T cells, or T cells were the source of the cDNA or gDNA that made up the material.

Authors' processing steps: The authors estimated nucleated cell counts from reference gene primer amplification. The data were produced by immunoSEQ multiplex PCR, yet TCRdb's version contains in-frame clones alone and is incomplete. The V and J calls and clone size were taken over from that table, and D and trimming were inferred from the DNA. Among 97,000 or so clones listed, about 87% were seen once. The chain is built from TRBV4-3 and TRBJ1-6; D possibly corresponds to TRBD1 (5 bases). The clonotype was recovered from a man aged 50 to 60 with active or convalescent COVID-19. Sequencing used peripheral blood. CDR3 sequence: CASSPDRNSPLHF. CDR3 bases: TGCGCCAGCAGCCCCGACAGAAATTCACCCCTCCACTTT.